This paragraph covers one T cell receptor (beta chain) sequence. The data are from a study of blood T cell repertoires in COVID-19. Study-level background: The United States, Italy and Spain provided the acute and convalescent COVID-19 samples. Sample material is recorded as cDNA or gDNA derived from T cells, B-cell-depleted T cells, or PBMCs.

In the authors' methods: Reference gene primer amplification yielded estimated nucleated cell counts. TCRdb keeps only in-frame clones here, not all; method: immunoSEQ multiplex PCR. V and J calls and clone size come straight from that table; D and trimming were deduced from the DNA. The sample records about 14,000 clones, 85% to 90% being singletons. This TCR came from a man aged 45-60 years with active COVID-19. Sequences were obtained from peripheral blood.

CDR3 in DNA: TGTGCCACCAGCAGAGATCTACTAGCGTGGGGCGATGAGCAGTTCTTC. Protein: CATSRDLLAWGDEQFF. The chain employs TRBV15 and TRBJ2-1; 7 bases fit TRBD2. Unmatched junction bases numbered 10, after V lost 0 bases and J lost 8 bases. The CDR3 is made up of 16 amino acids. The germline gives CDR1 LNHNV, CDR2 YYDKDF (reference sequence).